Following are 22 T cell receptor beta chains from one sample sequenced in a study of control samples from healthy donors and cancer patients (dated by TCRdb to the early 2020s). The library was prepared using the immunoSEQ multiplex PCR assay. TCRdb took over this immuneACCESS table, retaining in-frame rearrangements with V and J assigned. Such tables are incomplete; in checked studies, under half of the missing clones stem from an unresolved V gene, and the remainder is unexplained. This sample comprises 30,000 or so clones, nearly 90% of them detected only once. Of the sample, under 5% is held by the ten largest clones. The specimen was formalin-fixed, paraffin-embedded tissue. All receptors derive from a female donor with melanoma.

V and J are TRBV7-2 and TRBJ2-7; 8 positions agree with TRBD2. Germline V gives CDR1 SGHTA, CDR2 FQGNSA. The CDR3 runs to 13 residues. V was pared by 5 bases and J by 4 bases, with 4 bases of the junction left unmatched. In DNA form, the CDR3 reads TGTGCCAGCAGCCCCGGGGGGGCGTACGAGCAGTACTTC. Residues: CASSPGGAYEQYF.

The DNA for the CDR3 is TGTGCCAGCAGCCTGGACGGGAACTATGGCTACACCTTC. Its translation is CASSLDGNYGYTF. V gene TRBV5-6 combines with J gene TRBJ1-2; D is uncertain. Trimming removed 4 bases from V and 2 bases from J, with 9 bases in between. The CDR3 length is 13 residues. CDR1 and CDR2 from the germline V gene are SGHDT and YYEEEE.

This sequence joins TRBV7-2 and TRBJ2-7; D remains unclear. This CDR3 has 14 amino acids. V was trimmed by 0 bases and J by 4 bases, leaving 10 bases between them. Per germline, CDR1 SGHTA and CDR2 FQGNSA. The CDR3 nucleotides read TGTGCCAGCAGCTTAGCAGTGTCCTATTACGAGCAGTACTTC. Residues: CASSLAVSYYEQYF.

This clone was counted a single time. The rearrangement links TRBV29-1 to TRBJ2-7; TRBD2 aligns across 11 bases. Germline assignment: CDR1 SQVTM and CDR2 ANQGSEA. The CDR3 runs to 15 residues. V was clipped by 4 bases and J by 2 bases; unmatched bases: 7. CDR3: CSVVLAGVPTYEQYF. The CDR3 bases are TGCAGCGTTGTACTAGCGGGGGTCCCCACCTACGAGCAGTACTTC.

V and J are TRBV5-4 and TRBJ2-1; D gene uncertain. CDR3 length: 13 amino acids. V dropped 0 bases and J dropped 5 bases, with 6 bases sitting between them. CDR1 and CDR2 from the germline V gene are SGHNT and YYREEE (reference sequence). CDR3 region: CASSLGRNNEQFF. The CDR3 region has the DNA TGTGCCAGCAGCTTGGGGCGTAACAATGAGCAGTTCTTC.

The chain combines TRBV5-4 with TRBJ2-1, with unresolved D. Trimming took 7 bases from V and 12 from J, leaving 5 bases between them. The CDR3 is made up of 8 amino acids. Germline CDR1 and CDR2: SGHNT and YYREEE (reference sequence). The CDR3, as DNA: TGTGCCAGCGGTACGCAGTTCTTC. It is translated as CASGTQFF.

J is TRBJ1-2 and V is TRBV7-9; D call uncertain. V lost 5 bases and J 8 bases, leaving 15 bases between the germline ends. Germline V gene sequence: CDR1 SEHNR, CDR2 FQNEAQ (reference sequence). The CDR3 runs 13 residues. The CDR3, as DNA: TGTGCCAGCAGCCCGGAGATCTCGCAGGGCTACACCTTC. Residues: CASSPEISQGYTF.

J is TRBJ2-1 and V is TRBV9, with a tentative D call TRBD1 (5 bases). The germline V gene has CDR1 SGDLS and CDR2 YYNGEE. The CDR3 has 16 amino acids. V shed 4 bases and J shed 3 bases, with 17 bases lying between them. CDR3 nucleotides: TGTGCCAGCAGCTCGCTCGGTGGGGCCTTCTACAATGAGCAGTTCTTC. Its translation: CASSSLGGAFYNEQFF. The full variable domain, its missing parts supplied by reference TRBV9 and TRBJ2-1, is DSGVTQTPKHLITATGQRVTLRCSPRSGDLSVYWYQQSLDQGLQFLIQYYNGEERAKGNILERFSAQQFPDLHSELNLSSLELGDSALYFCASSSLGGAFYNEQFFGPGTRLTVL.

This clone has only one observation. The chain combines TRBV5-1 with TRBJ1-2, with no clear D. V gave up 3 bases and J gave up 6 bases, with 18 bases separating them. In germline, CDR1 is SGHRS, CDR2 YFSETQ. CDR3 length: 15 amino acids. In nucleotides, the CDR3 is TGCGCCAGCAGCTCCTCCCGGCCCCATCGGGATGGCTACACCTTC. Amino acid sequence: CASSSSRPHRDGYTF.

The chain uses TRBV7-3 and TRBJ2-6; no definite D call. The CDR3 length is 13 residues. The V end was cut by 5 bases, the J end by 3 bases, with 5 bases between. Germline V CDR1 and CDR2: SGHTA, FQGTGA. The CDR3 DNA follows: TGTGCCAGCAGCCCCCGTGGGGCCAACGTCCTGACTTTC. It specifies CASSPRGANVLTF.

The V and J genes are TRBV16 and TRBJ2-7; TRBD1 matches at 9 bases. The ends lost 1 base at V and 3 bases at J; junction bases unmatched: 4. The CDR3 is 15 amino acids. Germline V gives CDR1 KGHSY, CDR2 FQNENV. CDR3 amino acids: CASSQWTGVHYEQYF. CDR3 nucleotide sequence: TGTGCCAGCAGCCAATGGACAGGGGTCCACTACGAGCAGTACTTC.

DNA of the CDR3: TGTGCCAGTCGGGCGGCTACCGGGAGCCCAGATACGCAGTATTTT. Protein product: CASRAATGSPDTQYF. The chain is built from TRBV5-4 and TRBJ2-3; tentative D call: TRBD2 (6 bases). With 8 bases removed from V and 4 bases from J, the gap between germline ends came to 20 bases. The CDR3 is 15 residues long. CDR1 and CDR2 from the germline V gene are SGHNT and YYREEE (reference sequence).

Written as DNA, the CDR3 is TGTGCCACCAGCAGAGATCCGGGTAGCACAGATACGCAGTATTTT. This sequence encodes CATSRDPGSTDTQYF. The J gene is TRBJ2-3, the V gene TRBV15; no reliable D call. V was shortened by 0 bases and J by 0 bases, with 7 bases between the two germline ends. The CDR3 runs 15 residues. Germline lookup yields CDR1 LNHNV and CDR2 YYDKDF (reference sequence).

This chain links TRBV5-4 with TRBJ2-3; 8 bases agree with TRBD1. CDR1 and CDR2 (germline): SGHNT, YYREEE (reference sequence). There are 14 residues in the CDR3. With 1 base clipped from V and 4 bases from J, the junction kept 2 bases outside the gene matches. CDR3 DNA: TGTGCCAGCAGCTTGCAGGGGGCGCCAGATACGCAGTATTTT. Translating it yields CASSLQGAPDTQYF.

The chain recombines TRBV7-2 with TRBJ1-3; 7 positions agree with TRBD1. The CDR3 contains 15 residues. Looked up from germline, CDR1 is SGHTA and CDR2 is FQGNSA. V dropped 5 bases and J dropped 2; count of bases not matched to a gene: 6. The CDR3 sequence is CASSTTGSPGNTIYF. Written as DNA, the CDR3 is TGTGCCAGCAGCACGACAGGGAGCCCTGGAAACACCATATATTTT.

This clone has only a few counts. This chain links TRBV24-1 with TRBJ2-1, with D perhaps matching TRBD1 (8 bases). Germline values: CDR1 KGHDR, CDR2 SFDVKD. CDR3 length: 13 residues. Trimming shortened V by 2 bases and J by 9 bases, and 10 bases separated the two germline ends. CDR3 in DNA: TGTGCCACCAGTGATTACAGGGGGGGTGAGCAGTTCTTC. As protein: CATSDYRGGEQFF.

This CDR3 reads CASSMSYNEQFF. The CDR3 bases are TGCGCCAGCAGCATGTCCTACAATGAGCAGTTCTTC. The chain carries TRBV5-1 and TRBJ2-1, with D unclear. Germline CDR1 and CDR2: SGHRS and YFSETQ. V was pared by 4 bases and J by 1 base, with 3 bases between. This CDR3 contains 12 residues.

This clone was counted once. The chain's CDR3 is CASSPNARGHTEAFF. Written as DNA, the CDR3 is TGTGCCAGCTCACCAAACGCCAGGGGTCACACTGAAGCTTTCTTT. The chain employs TRBV18 and TRBJ1-1, with a possible D match to TRBD1 (6 bases). Trimming removed 2 bases at V and 3 bases at J, with 13 bases between. Germline loops: CDR1 KGHSH, CDR2 LQKENI. CDR3 length equals 15 residues.

Notes on this clone: At one end the junction does not follow the germline gene, possibly because of a read error. The gene calls are TRBV12-3 or TRBV12-4 and TRBJ2-7; D not resolved. The CDR3 totals 11 residues. CDR3 sequence: CASSLIGKLNF. CDR3 nucleotides: TGTGCCAGCAGTTTAATAGGAAAACTTAACTTC.

V and J are TRBV18 and TRBJ2-1; TRBD2 aligns across 7 bases. V gave up 8 bases and J gave up 8 bases; unmatched junction bases: 15. The germline gives CDR1 KGHSH, CDR2 LQKENI. This CDR3 has 15 residues. CDR3: CASRQVGRVVDEQFF. The CDR3 DNA reads TGTGCCAGCCGCCAGGTAGGGAGGGTGGTCGATGAGCAGTTCTTC.

The chain uses TRBV7-6 and TRBJ1-3; D uncertain. The V gene lost 4 bases and the J gene lost 0 bases, with 4 bases spanning the gap. The CDR3 is 13 residues long. Germline CDR1 and CDR2: SGHVS and FNYEAQ. The CDR3: CASSSSSGNTIYF. CDR3 coding DNA: TGTGCCAGCAGCTCCTCCTCTGGAAACACCATATATTTT.

The chain joins TRBV2 to TRBJ2-7; TRBD2 matches at 8 bases. The germline gives CDR1 SNHLY, CDR2 FYNNEI. V was clipped by 7 bases and J by 0 bases; unmatched bases: 2. This CDR3 spans 13 amino acids. CDR3 in DNA: TGTGCCAGCAAGGCGGGGGGCTCCTACGAGCAGTACTTC. This sequence encodes CASKAGGSYEQYF.